The sequence of this T cell receptor beta chain was determined in a study of OX40 agonist ivuxolimab in advanced cancers. Study-level background: Earlier treatment with anti-PD-1, anti-PD-L1 or anti-CTLA-4 was permitted, and around 43% had received some.

In the case of this clone: Its antigen is not identified.

TCRdb's table, derived via immunoSEQ multiplex PCR, lists solely in-frame clones and lacks some. The sample lists around 53,000 clones, roughly 80% occurring once. Study-level results: Among the lowest levels of clonal expansion were found in partial responders at 0.1-3.0 mg/kg.

The sequence was obtained from an adult with an advanced solid tumor such as melanoma, head and neck, liver or kidney cancer. This specimen was CD4+ or CD8+ T cells sorted from blood, taken in a trial of the OX40 agonist ivuxolimab.

The CDR3: CASQVGGLGTGELFF. The CDR3 DNA sequence: TGTGCCAGCCAAGTGGGGGGGCTGGGTACCGGGGAGCTGTTTTTT. The chain joins TRBV19 to TRBJ2-2, with a possible D match to TRBD2 (7 bases). This CDR3 is built from 15 residues. V was trimmed by 9 bases and J by 5 bases, leaving 19 bases between them. Germline CDR1 is LNHDA and CDR2 is SQIVND (reference sequence).